This T cell receptor beta chain originates from a study of T cell responses to AZD1222 COVID-19 vaccine. Note on this clone: Its antigen is not identified.

Sequenced by immunoSEQ multiplex PCR; TCRdb stores in-frame clones only, minus some. This sample has approximately 74,000 clones; 87% occur once, and the top ten carry around 1.2%. CDR1 and CDR2 from the germline V gene are WNHNN and SYGVQD (reference sequence). The CDR3 is 15 residues long. V dropped 5 bases and J dropped 6; count of bases not matched to a gene: 5. Second-dose timings of about 4 or about 12 weeks were pooled. Findings of the study overall: Targets within unmutated variant regions were reportedly found for nearly half of spike-specific TCRs. Across the whole spike, CD4 TCRs peaked at regions 160-218 and 743-854. Spike-specific TCR depth and breadth grew after two AZD1222 doses.

This rearrangement joins TRBV10-1 to TRBJ2-2; TRBD2 agrees at 11 bases. The sequence came from an adult who received the AZD1222 COVID-19 vaccine. This material consisted of peripheral blood, taken 28 days after the second AZD1222 dose. The CDR3 here is CASSIAGGPPGELFF. DNA of the CDR3: TGCGCCAGCAGTATAGCGGGAGGGCCCCCCGGGGAGCTGTTTTTT.